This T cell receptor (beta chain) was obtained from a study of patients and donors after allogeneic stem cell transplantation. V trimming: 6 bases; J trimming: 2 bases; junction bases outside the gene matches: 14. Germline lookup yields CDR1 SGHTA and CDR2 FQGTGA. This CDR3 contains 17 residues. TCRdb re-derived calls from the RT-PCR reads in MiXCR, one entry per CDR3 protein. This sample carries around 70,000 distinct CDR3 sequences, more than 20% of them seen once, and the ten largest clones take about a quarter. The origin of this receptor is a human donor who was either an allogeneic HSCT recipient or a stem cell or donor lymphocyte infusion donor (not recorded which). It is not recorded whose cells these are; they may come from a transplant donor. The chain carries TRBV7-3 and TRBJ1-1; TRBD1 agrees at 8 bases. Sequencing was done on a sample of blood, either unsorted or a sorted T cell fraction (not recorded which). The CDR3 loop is CASSAGTGRSLNTEAFF. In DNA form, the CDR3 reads TGTGCCAGCAGTGCCGGGACAGGCAGATCCCTCAACACTGAAGCTTTCTTT.